These T cell receptor beta chains were read from a single sample in a study of identifying expanded T cells in peripheral blood. Profiling relied on immunoSEQ multiplex PCR, and the TCRdb table lists in-frame clones only, not all of them. There are around 76,000 clones in the sample; approximately 87% occur only once, and 3.3% lies in the top ten. Sequencing was carried out using blood. These receptors all come from a person between 18 and 75 years old in good health. The CDR3 runs from the conserved cysteine through the conserved F or W. A D gene is named only where the DNA matches it firmly. Size is stated for part of the rows, as once, few or many counts, or as a class when the clone is expanded.

d_call: NA
v_call: TRBV12-2
j_call: TRBJ1-4
clone_size: NA
cdr3_aa: CASRLGDSDATNEKLFF
cdr3_nt: TGTGCAAGTCGCTTGGGGGACAGCGACGCAACTAATGAAAAACTGTTTTTT

d_call: NA
v_call: TRBV10-3
j_call: TRBJ1-3
clone_size: once
cdr3_aa: CATISSGNTIYF
cdr3_nt: TGTGCCACCATTTCCTCTGGAAACACCATATATTTT

d_call: NA
v_call: TRBV5-3
j_call: TRBJ2-5
clone_size: NA
cdr3_aa: CASLSRGETQYF
cdr3_nt: TGTGCCTCCCTGTCTAGGGGCGAGACCCAGTACTTC

d_call: NA
v_call: TRBV29-1
j_call: TRBJ1-2
clone_size: NA
cdr3_aa: CSVEDRRAAYGYTF
cdr3_nt: TGCAGCGTTGAAGATCGCAGGGCTGCCTATGGCTACACCTTC

d_call: NA
v_call: TRBV28
j_call: TRBJ2-3
clone_size: NA
cdr3_aa: CASSFRSTDTQYF
cdr3_nt: TGTGCCAGCAGTTTCCGAAGCACAGATACGCAGTATTTT

d_call: NA
v_call: TRBV10-3
j_call: TRBJ1-1
clone_size: NA
cdr3_aa: CAISEFGPNTEAFF
cdr3_nt: TGTGCCATCAGTGAGTTTGGACCGAACACTGAAGCTTTCTTT

d_call: TRBD2
v_call: TRBV4-3
j_call: TRBJ2-1
clone_size: NA
cdr3_aa: CASSHNIAGFEQFF
cdr3_nt: TGCGCCAGCAGCCATAACATAGCGGGGTTTGAGCAGTTCTTC

d_call: TRBD2
v_call: TRBV5-1
j_call: TRBJ2-3
clone_size: NA
cdr3_aa: CASSFGLAGLTDTQYF
cdr3_nt: TGCGCCAGCAGCTTCGGACTAGCGGGGCTCACAGATACGCAGTATTTT

d_call: TRBD2
v_call: TRBV5-5
j_call: TRBJ2-3
clone_size: once
cdr3_aa: CASSLVAGGAGTQYF
cdr3_nt: TGTGCCAGCAGCTTGGTCGCGGGGGGGGCCGGTACGCAGTATTTT

d_call: NA
v_call: TRBV18
j_call: TRBJ1-4
clone_size: NA
cdr3_aa: CASSPGSPNHNNEKLFF
cdr3_nt: TGTGCCAGCTCACCAGGCAGCCCGAATCATAATAATGAAAAACTGTTTTTT

d_call: NA
v_call: TRBV5-1
j_call: TRBJ2-5
clone_size: NA
cdr3_aa: CASSLARASETQYF
cdr3_nt: TGCGCCAGCAGCTTGGCCAGAGCGTCGGAGACCCAGTACTTC

d_call: NA
v_call: TRBV28
j_call: TRBJ2-3
clone_size: NA
cdr3_aa: CASSLWTLRDTQYF
cdr3_nt: TGTGCCAGCAGTTTGTGGACTCTCAGAGATACGCAGTATTTT

d_call: TRBD1
v_call: TRBV5-1
j_call: TRBJ2-3
clone_size: once
cdr3_aa: CASSTTGIPDTQYF
cdr3_nt: TGCGCCAGCAGCACGACAGGGATCCCAGATACGCAGTATTTT

d_call: TRBD2
v_call: TRBV7-2
j_call: TRBJ2-3
clone_size: once
cdr3_aa: CASSFREASEEGYTDTQYF
cdr3_nt: TGTGCCAGCAGCTTCCGGGAGGCTAGCGAAGAAGGGTACACAGATACGCAGTATTTT

d_call: NA
v_call: TRBV7-2
j_call: TRBJ2-7
clone_size: NA
cdr3_aa: CASSLVGVWGEQYF
cdr3_nt: TGTGCCAGCAGCTTAGTGGGGGTTTGGGGCGAGCAGTACTTC

d_call: TRBD2
v_call: TRBV4-1
j_call: TRBJ2-3
clone_size: NA
cdr3_aa: CASSQVGTSGGNTDTQYF
cdr3_nt: TGCGCCAGCAGCCAAGTCGGGACTAGCGGGGGAAACACAGATACGCAGTATTTT

d_call: TRBD2
v_call: TRBV27
j_call: TRBJ2-7
clone_size: NA
cdr3_aa: CASSPGTRGAEQYF
cdr3_nt: TGTGCCAGCAGTCCAGGGACTAGGGGGGCCGAGCAGTACTTC

d_call: TRBD1
v_call: TRBV6-4
j_call: TRBJ2-3
clone_size: NA
cdr3_aa: CASSTNRGDTQYF
cdr3_nt: TGTGCCAGCAGCACAAACAGGGGAGATACGCAGTATTTT

d_call: TRBD2
v_call: TRBV10-1
j_call: TRBJ2-1
clone_size: NA
cdr3_aa: CASSPTSAAYNEQFF
cdr3_nt: TGCGCCAGCAGCCCGACTAGCGCCGCCTACAATGAGCAGTTCTTC

d_call: NA
v_call: TRBV5-8
j_call: TRBJ1-6
clone_size: NA
cdr3_aa: CASSLYGGPYNSPLHF
cdr3_nt: TGTGCCAGCAGCTTGTATGGAGGTCCCTATAATTCACCCCTCCACTTT

d_call: TRBD1
v_call: TRBV28
j_call: TRBJ1-1
clone_size: NA
cdr3_aa: CASTSGQGMYTEAFF
cdr3_nt: TGTGCCAGCACCTCAGGACAGGGGATGTACACTGAAGCTTTCTTT

d_call: NA
v_call: TRBV5-6
j_call: TRBJ1-2
clone_size: NA
cdr3_aa: CASSRDYGYTF
cdr3_nt: TGTGCCAGCAGCAGGGACTATGGCTACACCTTC

d_call: NA
v_call: TRBV5-1
j_call: TRBJ2-7
clone_size: NA
cdr3_aa: CASSQTISDEQYF
cdr3_nt: TGCGCCAGCAGCCAAACTATATCCGACGAGCAGTACTTC

d_call: NA
v_call: TRBV7-4
j_call: TRBJ2-3
clone_size: once
cdr3_aa: CASSSAADTQYF
cdr3_nt: TGTGCCAGCAGCTCAGCGGCAGATACGCAGTATTTT

d_call: NA
v_call: TRBV6-5
j_call: TRBJ1-1
clone_size: NA
cdr3_aa: CASSRDPGGTEAFF
cdr3_nt: TGTGCCAGCAGTCGGGACCCCGGGGGCACTGAAGCTTTCTTT

d_call: TRBD2
v_call: TRBV7-3
j_call: TRBJ2-1
clone_size: NA
cdr3_aa: CASSPGSGTSVFF
cdr3_nt: TGTGCCAGCAGCCCAGGGAGCGGGACTAGCGTGTTCTTC

d_call: NA
v_call: TRBV7-9
j_call: TRBJ2-1
clone_size: once
cdr3_aa: CASSLVQGGRAEQFF
cdr3_nt: TGTGCCAGCAGCTTAGTACAGGGAGGGAGGGCTGAGCAGTTCTTC

d_call: TRBD1
v_call: TRBV19
j_call: TRBJ1-4
clone_size: NA
cdr3_aa: CASSSGTGMGKLFF
cdr3_nt: TGTGCCAGTAGCTCCGGGACAGGGATGGGAAAACTGTTTTTT

d_call: TRBD2
v_call: TRBV6-1
j_call: TRBJ2-4
clone_size: once
cdr3_aa: CASSEGASGSLGAKNIQYF
cdr3_nt: TGTGCCAGCAGTGAAGGTGCTAGCGGGAGCCTCGGAGCCAAAAACATTCAGTACTTC

d_call: NA
v_call: TRBV4-3
j_call: TRBJ2-3
clone_size: few
cdr3_aa: CASSQGSRTDTQYF
cdr3_nt: TGCGCCAGCAGCCAAGGCTCGAGGACAGATACGCAGTATTTT

d_call: NA
v_call: TRBV29-1
j_call: TRBJ2-2
clone_size: once
cdr3_aa: CSVELGLVSTGELFF
cdr3_nt: TGCAGCGTTGAATTGGGTTTGGTATCGACCGGGGAGCTGTTTTTT

d_call: NA
v_call: TRBV10-1
j_call: TRBJ1-1
clone_size: NA
cdr3_aa: CASSESENPEFRSAFF
cdr3_nt: TGCGCCAGCAGTGAGTCGGAAAACCCAGAGTTCAGATCAGCTTTCTTT

d_call: TRBD2
v_call: TRBV10-2
j_call: TRBJ2-5
clone_size: NA
cdr3_aa: CASSAGLAGYFQETQYF
cdr3_nt: TGCGCCAGCAGCGCTGGACTAGCGGGATATTTCCAAGAGACCCAGTACTTC

d_call: TRBD2
v_call: TRBV4-3
j_call: TRBJ2-1
clone_size: NA
cdr3_aa: CASSQARLAGVKEQFF
cdr3_nt: TGCGCCAGCAGCCAAGCGCGACTAGCGGGAGTAAAGGAGCAGTTCTTC

d_call: NA
v_call: TRBV5-6
j_call: TRBJ2-3
clone_size: NA
cdr3_aa: CASSLAGRTDTQYF
cdr3_nt: TGTGCCAGCAGCTTGGCCGGTCGCACAGATACGCAGTATTTT

d_call: NA
v_call: TRBV7-8
j_call: TRBJ1-6
clone_size: few
cdr3_aa: CASSFYNSPLHF
cdr3_nt: TGTGCCAGCAGCTTCTATAATTCACCCCTCCACTTT

d_call: TRBD1
v_call: TRBV7-2
j_call: TRBJ2-1
clone_size: NA
cdr3_aa: CASSWDRSYNEQFF
cdr3_nt: TGTGCCAGCAGCTGGGACAGAAGTTACAATGAGCAGTTCTTC

d_call: NA
v_call: TRBV15
j_call: TRBJ1-4
clone_size: NA
cdr3_aa: CATSRDSRAIEKLFF
cdr3_nt: TGTGCCACCAGCAGAGATTCCCGCGCGATTGAAAAACTGTTTTTT

d_call: NA
v_call: TRBV7-3
j_call: TRBJ2-7
clone_size: NA
cdr3_aa: CASSLDGNSYEQYF
cdr3_nt: TGTGCCAGCAGCTTGGACGGGAACTCCTACGAGCAGTACTTC

d_call: NA
v_call: TRBV29-1
j_call: TRBJ2-7
clone_size: NA
cdr3_aa: CSVGWQGVGSYEQYF
cdr3_nt: TGCAGCGTTGGCTGGCAGGGAGTTGGCTCCTACGAGCAGTACTTC

d_call: NA
v_call: TRBV19
j_call: TRBJ1-2
clone_size: NA
cdr3_aa: CASSIGTGDYTF
cdr3_nt: TGTGCCAGTAGTATAGGAACCGGTGACTACACCTTC

d_call: NA
v_call: TRBV4-1
j_call: TRBJ2-3
clone_size: NA
cdr3_aa: CASSHGGADTQYF
cdr3_nt: TGCGCCAGCAGCCACGGGGGTGCAGATACGCAGTATTTT

d_call: TRBD1
v_call: TRBV5-8
j_call: TRBJ2-7
clone_size: NA
cdr3_aa: CASSTGTGDIYEQYF
cdr3_nt: TGTGCCAGCAGTACCGGGACAGGGGATATCTACGAGCAGTACTTC

d_call: TRBD1
v_call: TRBV7-2
j_call: TRBJ1-2
clone_size: NA
cdr3_aa: CASSYRGHGYTF
cdr3_nt: TGTGCCAGCAGCTACAGGGGGCATGGCTACACCTTC

d_call: TRBD1
v_call: TRBV7-2
j_call: TRBJ1-2
clone_size: NA
cdr3_aa: CASSLGKSRGGGYTF
cdr3_nt: TGTGCCAGCAGCTTAGGCAAGTCTAGAGGGGGCGGCTACACCTTC

d_call: NA
v_call: TRBV6-5
j_call: TRBJ1-1
clone_size: NA
cdr3_aa: CASSPPRQKNTEAFF
cdr3_nt: TGTGCCAGCAGCCCCCCGCGTCAAAAGAACACTGAAGCTTTCTTT

d_call: NA
v_call: TRBV10-3
j_call: TRBJ2-2
clone_size: NA
cdr3_aa: CAISDGFTGELFF
cdr3_nt: TGTGCCATCAGTGACGGATTCACCGGGGAGCTGTTTTTT

d_call: TRBD1
v_call: TRBV19
j_call: TRBJ1-1
clone_size: NA
cdr3_aa: CASREAGTGGTEAFF
cdr3_nt: TGTGCCAGTAGGGAAGCCGGGACAGGGGGCACTGAAGCTTTCTTT

d_call: NA
v_call: TRBV2
j_call: TRBJ1-2
clone_size: NA
cdr3_aa: CASSDPLQRNYGYTF
cdr3_nt: TGTGCCAGCAGTGATCCATTACAACGTAACTATGGCTACACCTTC

d_call: NA
v_call: TRBV7-2
j_call: TRBJ2-7
clone_size: NA
cdr3_aa: CASSRASDSSYEQYF
cdr3_nt: TGTGCCAGCAGCCGGGCTAGCGACAGCTCCTACGAGCAGTACTTC

d_call: TRBD1
v_call: TRBV7-2
j_call: TRBJ1-2
clone_size: NA
cdr3_aa: CASSLGGQGIYGYTF
cdr3_nt: TGTGCCAGCAGCTTAGGGGGACAGGGGATCTATGGCTACACCTTC

d_call: NA
v_call: TRBV27
j_call: TRBJ2-7
clone_size: NA
cdr3_aa: CASSPQKIYEQYF
cdr3_nt: TGTGCCAGCAGTCCCCAAAAAATCTACGAGCAGTACTTC

d_call: NA
v_call: TRBV2
j_call: TRBJ1-1
clone_size: NA
cdr3_aa: CASRYRLGVQAFF
cdr3_nt: TGTGCCAGCAGGTACAGGCTCGGTGTGCAAGCTTTCTTT

d_call: TRBD1
v_call: TRBV6-5
j_call: TRBJ2-5
clone_size: NA
cdr3_aa: CASSRSGQGAGTQYF
cdr3_nt: TGTGCCAGCAGCCGTTCGGGACAGGGGGCCGGGACCCAGTACTTC

d_call: NA
v_call: TRBV19
j_call: TRBJ1-2
clone_size: NA
cdr3_aa: CASSIPSHAGYGYTF
cdr3_nt: TGTGCCAGTAGTATACCGTCACACGCAGGCTATGGCTACACCTTC